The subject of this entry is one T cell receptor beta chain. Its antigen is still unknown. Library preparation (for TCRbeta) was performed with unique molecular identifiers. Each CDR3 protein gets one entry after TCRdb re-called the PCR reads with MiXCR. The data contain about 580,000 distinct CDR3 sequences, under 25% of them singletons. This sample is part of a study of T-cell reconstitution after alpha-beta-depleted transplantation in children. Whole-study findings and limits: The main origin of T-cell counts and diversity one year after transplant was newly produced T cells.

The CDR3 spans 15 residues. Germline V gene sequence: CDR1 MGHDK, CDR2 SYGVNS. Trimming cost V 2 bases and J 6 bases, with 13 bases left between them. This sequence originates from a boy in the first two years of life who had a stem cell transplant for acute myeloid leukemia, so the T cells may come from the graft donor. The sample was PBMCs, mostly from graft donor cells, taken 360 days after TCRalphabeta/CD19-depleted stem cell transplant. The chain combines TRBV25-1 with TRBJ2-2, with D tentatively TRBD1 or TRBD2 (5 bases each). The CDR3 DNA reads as TGTGCCAGCAGTGAAAAGGGGAGAGGTCCCGGGGAGCTGTTTTTT. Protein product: CASSEKGRGPGELFF.